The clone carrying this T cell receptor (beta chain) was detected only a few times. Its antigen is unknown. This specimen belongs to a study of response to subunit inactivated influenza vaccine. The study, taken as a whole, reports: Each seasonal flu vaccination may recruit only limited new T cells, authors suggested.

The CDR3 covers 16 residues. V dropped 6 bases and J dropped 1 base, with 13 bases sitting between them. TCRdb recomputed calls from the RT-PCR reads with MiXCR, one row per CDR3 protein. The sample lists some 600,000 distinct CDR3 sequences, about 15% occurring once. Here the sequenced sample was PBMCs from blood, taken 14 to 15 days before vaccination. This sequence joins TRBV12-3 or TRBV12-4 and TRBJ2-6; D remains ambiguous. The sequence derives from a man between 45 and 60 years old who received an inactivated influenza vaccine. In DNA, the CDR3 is TGTGCCAGCAGCCCACGGGCGGCTTCTGGGGCCAACGTCCTGACTTTC. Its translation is CASSPRAASGANVLTF.